The source of this T cell receptor (beta chain) is a study of shared clonotypes between healthy human individuals. Adult Caucasians living in Nashville, Tennessee made up all of the donors. Germline loops: CDR1 SGHRS, CDR2 YFSETQ. The CDR3 has 16 residues. The V segment lost 4 bases and the J segment 3 bases; nucleotides outside the gene matches: 6. Turning to this clone: Its antigen is currently unknown.

Study-level findings and limits: Larger estimated richness was generally recorded for naive subsets relative to memory subsets.

Assay: immunoSEQ multiplex PCR; the TCRdb copy retains only in-frame clones and omits some. The sample yields over a million clones, around 78% seen once. The TCR was taken from a man aged 18 to 29 in good health. Some clones in this sample may be carry-over from other donors' samples. Sequenced sample: memory CD4+ T cells from PBMCs. Subset meaning: CD45RA-negative fraction. The chain is built from TRBV5-1 and TRBJ2-1; 11 bases align to TRBD1. This CDR3 is CASSATGTGGYNEQFF. CDR3 in DNA: TGCGCCAGCAGCGCAACCGGGACAGGGGGCTACAATGAGCAGTTCTTC.